The 32 T cell receptor beta chains presented below share a single source sample, sequenced in a study of Graves' ophthalmopathy and Graves' hyperthyroidism. TCR beta CDR3 regions were amplified from RNA transcripts. Second-round multiplex PCR came after a first-round RT-PCR that employed HTBI primers. TCRdb re-called the multiplex PCR reads through MiXCR, storing one row per CDR3 protein. This sample has a few hundred thousand distinct CDR3 sequences; less than 45% occur once, and the top ten carry 3.5% to 4.5%. Input material: peripheral blood or thyroid tissue (not recorded which). The receptor source for this set is an adult man with Graves' hyperthyroidism.

As to this clonotype: A much larger clone differs by one base, so this may be a read error. The chain is built from TRBV10-3 and TRBJ1-1; weak D call: TRBD1 (5 bases). This CDR3 has 14 residues. The germline V gene encodes CDR1 ENHRY and CDR2 SYGVKD. DNA of the CDR3: TGTGCCATCAGTGAGTCGGGGGGGTGGACTGGAGCTTTCTTT. Protein sequence: CAISESGGWTGAFF.

The chain joins TRBV29-1 to TRBJ2-3; D may be TRBD1 (6 bases). Germline assignment: CDR1 SQVTM and CDR2 ANQGSEA. Trimming stripped 4 bases from V and 5 bases from J, with 10 bases between. The CDR3 contains 12 residues. The CDR3 nucleotides read TGCAGCGTTGTGCAGGGGCAAGATACGCAGTATTTT. It encodes CSVVQGQDTQYF.

As DNA, the CDR3 is TGCAGCGTTGGTACCGGGACAGGGACAGACACTAACTATGGCTACACCTTC. It translates to CSVGTGTGTDTNYGYTF. The chain combines TRBV29-1 with TRBJ1-2; TRBD1 aligns across 9 bases. The germline V gene encodes CDR1 SQVTM and CDR2 ANQGSEA. V trimming: 4 bases; J trimming: 0 bases; junction bases outside the gene matches: 12. The CDR3 extends over 17 amino acids.

The table lists this clonotype with many counts. The CDR3: CASSVGVGTEAFF. The CDR3, as DNA: TGTGCCAGCAGCGTAGGGGTTGGCACTGAAGCTTTCTTT. This sequence joins TRBV9 and TRBJ1-1; D is unclear. The CDR3 totals 13 residues. Germline loops: CDR1 SGDLS, CDR2 YYNGEE. Trimming left V 0 bases short and J 4 bases short, with 7 bases between.

This clonotype was seen ten or more times. This chain joins TRBV7-8 and TRBJ1-4; no definite D call. CDR1 SGHVS and CDR2 FQNEAQ come from the germline V gene. Deletions cut 2 bases from V and 0 bases from J, with 13 bases between. This CDR3 comprises 17 residues. The CDR3 protein is CASSLTARRATNEKLFF. The DNA for the CDR3 is TGTGCCAGCAGCTTAACCGCTAGGAGGGCAACTAATGAAAAACTGTTTTTT. The variable domain in full, completed from reference TRBV7-8 and TRBJ1-4, reads GAGVSQSPRYKVAKRGQDVALRCDPISGHVSLFWYQQALGQGPEFLTYFQNEAQLDKSGLPSDRFFAERPEGSVSTLKIQRTQQEDSAVYLCASSLTARRATNEKLFFGSGTQLSVL.

In DNA, the CDR3 is TGTGCCAGCAGCTTAGGCACCGTCGGGAACGTACCCTACGAGCAGTACTTC. It encodes CASSLGTVGNVPYEQYF. The chain combines TRBV7-9 with TRBJ2-7, with D tentatively TRBD2 (5 bases). Trimming left V 1 base short and J 2 bases short, with 18 bases between. Germline V gene data show CDR1 as SEHNR and CDR2 as FQNEAQ (reference sequence). This CDR3 has 17 amino acids.

This clonotype was counted ten times or more. This chain joins TRBV7-2 and TRBJ2-7; TRBD2 matches 8 bases. The V segment lost 1 base and the J segment 3 bases; nucleotides outside the gene matches: 11. The germline V gene encodes CDR1 SGHTA and CDR2 FQGNSA. This CDR3 has 17 residues. The CDR3 reads CASSLEGGVTSVYEQYF. The CDR3 DNA follows: TGTGCCAGCAGCTTAGAGGGAGGGGTGACTAGCGTCTACGAGCAGTACTTC.

Turning to this clonotype: This may stem from a read error, because a much larger clone lies one nucleotide away. V usage is TRBV7-2 and J usage is TRBJ1-6; TRBD1 matches 8 bases. The CDR3 is 15 amino acids. Germline values: CDR1 SGHTA, CDR2 FQGNSA. The CDR3 sequence is CASSTKTGEHSPFHF. CDR3 sequence (DNA): TGTGCCAGCAGCACCAAGACAGGGGAGCATTCACCCTTCCACTTT.

This clonotype was seen more than once but under ten times. Given the absence of the conserved phenylalanine or tryptophan at the CDR3 end, a read error is likely. The DNA is omitted, as the CDR3 cannot be located on it reliably, and the CDR3 follows TCRdb's listing. The rearrangement joins TRBV29-1 to TRBJ1-3. Germline V gene data show CDR1 as SQVTM and CDR2 as ANQGSEA. Termini included, the CDR3 measures 8 amino acids. CDR3 sequence: CSVEEGLA.

There are many counts of this clonotype. The V and J genes are TRBV3-1 and TRBJ1-6; TRBD1 is a possible D gene (5 bases). Germline V gives CDR1 LGHDT, CDR2 YNNKEL (reference sequence). The V and J ends lost 0 bases and 12 bases respectively, with 9 bases between them. CDR3 size: 13 residues. The CDR3, as DNA: TGTGCCAGCAGCCAAGACCAGGGCTTACCCCTCCACTTT. The encoded protein is CASSQDQGLPLHF. Full variable domain (remainder filled in from reference TRBV3-1 and TRBJ1-6): DTAVSQTPKYLVTQMGNDKSIKCEQNLGHDTMYWYKQDSKKFLKIMFSYNNKELIINETVPNRFSPKSPDKAHLNLHINSLELGDSAVYFCASSQDQGLPLHFGNGTRLTVT.

This rearrangement joins TRBV2 to TRBJ1-1; a weak D match, TRBD2 (6 bases). The DNA end is a closer match to TRBJ2-1, so the J assignment may be wrong. The CDR3 has 14 amino acids. The germline V gene has CDR1 SNHLY and CDR2 FYNNEI. The CDR3 sequence: CASSERGSYNEQFF. CDR3 DNA: TGTGCCAGCAGTGAGCGGGGCTCCTACAATGAGCAGTTCTTC.

This clonotype showed up just a few times. This sequence joins TRBV15 and TRBJ2-7; no reliable D call. This CDR3 comprises 15 residues. Germline V gene data show CDR1 as LNHNV and CDR2 as YYDKDF (reference sequence). Between the trimmed V and J ends, which lost 5 bases and 2 bases, there was a span of 16 bases. CDR3 sequence (DNA): TGTGCCACCAGCCGCAAGCCGCAAGGAACCTACGAGCAGTACTTC. It is translated as CATSRKPQGTYEQYF.

The V and J genes are TRBV10-3 and TRBJ1-6; unclear D gene. Germline loops: CDR1 ENHRY, CDR2 SYGVKD. The CDR3 sequence is 15 residues long. V was pared by 10 bases and J by 4 bases, with 17 bases between. The CDR3 region is CASRPTELYNSPLHF. CDR3 bases: TGTGCCAGCAGACCGACTGAATTATATAATTCACCCCTCCACTTT.

This clonotype showed up just a few times. The chain uses TRBV7-3 and TRBJ1-1; D perhaps matches TRBD1 (5 bases). This CDR3 is 17 amino acids long. Between the trimmed V and J ends, which lost 4 bases and 0 bases, there was a span of 18 bases. Germline values: CDR1 SGHTA, CDR2 FQGTGA. In DNA, the CDR3 is TGTGCCAGCAGCTGGGATTACAGGTTTCCCATGAACACTGAAGCTTTCTTT. This gives the protein CASSWDYRFPMNTEAFF.

This clonotype was recorded a few times. The chain is built from TRBV10-2 and TRBJ2-3, with 9 bases lining up with TRBD2. Trimming at V came to 8 bases and at J to 2 bases, leaving 8 bases not matched to a gene. Germline lookup yields CDR1 WSHSY and CDR2 SAAADI. The CDR3 is 15 residues long. The CDR3 loop reads CASGLAGKHTDTQYF. The CDR3 DNA sequence: TGCGCCAGCGGGCTAGCGGGAAAACACACAGATACGCAGTATTTT.

This clonotype was detected a few times. The V and J genes are TRBV2 and TRBJ2-7, with D perhaps matching TRBD1 (5 bases). Trimming removed 4 bases from V and 1 base from J, with 14 bases in between. Per germline, CDR1 SNHLY and CDR2 FYNNEI. This CDR3 contains 15 residues. This CDR3 reads CASSGSGMKSYEQYF. CDR3 in DNA: TGTGCCAGCAGTGGTTCAGGGATGAAGTCCTACGAGCAGTACTTC.

V and J are TRBV10-2 and TRBJ1-6; unclear D gene. Per germline, CDR1 WSHSY and CDR2 SAAADI. V was clipped by 6 bases and J by 2 bases, with 17 bases between them. The CDR3 is made up of 17 amino acids. The CDR3 bases are TGCGCCAGCAGGGTAGCGGGCAGCCTAGCCTATAATTCACCCCTCCACTTT. Translated: CASRVAGSLAYNSPLHF.

Only a few counts were recorded for this clonotype. J is TRBJ1-6 and V is TRBV12-3 or TRBV12-4, with D unresolved. CDR3 length equals 12 residues. Trimming cost V 3 bases and J 9 bases, with 6 bases left between them. CDR3: CASSFEGSPLHF. As DNA, the CDR3 is TGTGCCAGCAGTTTTGAGGGTTCACCCCTCCACTTT.

V usage is TRBV7-9 and J usage is TRBJ2-7, with D possibly being TRBD1 or TRBD2 (6 bases each). This CDR3 has 16 residues. Trimming took off 5 bases at V and 0 bases at J, with 17 bases between the two ends. CDR1 and CDR2 (germline): SEHNR, FQNEAQ (reference sequence). The CDR3 sequence is CASSQDRRGASYEQYF. The CDR3 DNA reads TGTGCCAGCAGCCAAGATAGGAGGGGGGCCTCCTACGAGCAGTACTTC. The entire variable domain, with the rest obtained from reference TRBV7-9 and TRBJ2-7, is as follows: DTGVSQNPRHKITKRGQNVTFRCDPISEHNRLYWYRQTLGQGPEFLTYFQNEAQLEKSRLLSDRFSAERPKGSFSTLEIQRTEQGDSAMYLCASSQDRRGASYEQYFGPGTRLTVT.

This clonotype was seen a single time. The rearrangement joins TRBV7-9 to TRBJ2-7, with 7 bases aligning to TRBD2. The CDR3 contains 11 residues. V was pared by 5 bases and J by 7 bases, with 2 bases of the junction left unmatched. CDR1 and CDR2 from the germline V gene are SEHNR and FQNEAQ (reference sequence). The CDR3 DNA reads as TGTGCCAGCAGCGAGCGGGGAGAGCAGTACTTC. This gives the protein CASSERGEQYF.

Many counts were recorded for this clonotype. V is TRBV7-6 and J is TRBJ2-7, with 11 positions matching TRBD2. The length of the CDR3 is 16 residues. CDR1 and CDR2 (germline): SGHVS, FNYEAQ. V trimming: 4 bases; J trimming: 2 bases; junction bases outside the gene matches: 7. The CDR3 region is CASSSGSGGGTYEQYF. In DNA form, the CDR3 reads TGTGCCAGCAGCTCAGGTAGCGGGGGGGGGACCTACGAGCAGTACTTC.

This chain links TRBV18 with TRBJ1-3; TRBD1 aligns across 7 bases. The germline V gene has CDR1 KGHSH and CDR2 LQKENI. J lost 2 bases, V lost 2 bases, and 12 bases had no gene match. The CDR3 is 18 residues long. The CDR3 is CASSPTSVPDRAGNTIYF. The CDR3 region has the DNA TGTGCCAGCTCACCAACCTCTGTGCCCGACAGGGCTGGAAACACCATATATTTT.

The chain has TRBV7-2 and TRBJ2-5; perhaps TRBD1 as D (5 bases). V lost 2 bases to trimming and J lost 2 bases, with 9 bases between them. Germline V gene lookup returns CDR1 SGHTA and CDR2 FQGNSA. The CDR3 has 14 residues. This chain's CDR3 is CASSLIRAQETQYF. The CDR3 region has the DNA TGTGCCAGCAGCTTAATCAGGGCACAAGAGACCCAGTACTTC.

The genes are TRBV15 and TRBJ1-1; 7 bases map to TRBD1. The CDR3 length is 14 residues. Trimming took 4 bases from V and 7 from J; bases not matched to a gene: 9. Germline assignment: CDR1 LNHNV and CDR2 YYDKDF (reference sequence). The CDR3 is CATSISRGSSEAFF. The CDR3 DNA reads as TGTGCCACCAGCATCTCCAGGGGGAGCAGTGAAGCTTTCTTT.

The chain carries TRBV7-4 and TRBJ2-7; 9 bases map to TRBD1. The J call may be faulty, since TRBJ2-1 better matches the DNA end. The CDR3 spans 17 residues. Germline V gene lookup returns CDR1 SGHVT and CDR2 SQSDAQ. CDR3 nucleotide sequence: TGTGCCAGCAGCCCTCAGACAGGGGGTGGGGATTACAATGAGCAGTTCTTC. Amino acid sequence: CASSPQTGGGDYNEQFF.

This clonotype was seen repeatedly, ten times or more. The chain links TRBV29-1 to TRBJ1-1; 7 bases line up with TRBD1. Germline V CDR1 and CDR2: SQVTM, ANQGSEA. The CDR3 is 14 residues long. V lost 4 bases to trimming and J lost 7 bases; unmatched junction nucleotides: 12. CDR3 sequence: CSVAPQDRLFEAFF. CDR3 nucleotide sequence: TGCAGCGTTGCCCCTCAGGACAGGCTTTTTGAAGCTTTCTTT.

Comment on this clonotype: A single base separates this from a much larger clone, so it may be a read error. The CDR3 DNA reads TGTACCAGCAGTCAACAGGTTACCTACGAGCAGTACTTC. Translating it yields CTSSQQVTYEQYF. The chain combines TRBV12-3 or TRBV12-4 with TRBJ2-7; maybe TRBD1 (5 bases). This CDR3 comprises 13 residues.

The CDR3 DNA reads as TGTGCCAGCAGTTTCCTCCCAACGGACGATACGCAGTATTTT. Translating gives CASSFLPTDDTQYF. J is TRBJ2-3 and V is TRBV11-2; D not resolved. The germline CDR1 and CDR2 sequences are SGHAT and FQNNGV. The CDR3 spans 14 residues. V lost 6 bases and J lost 6, with 16 bases in between.

There are a few counts of this clonotype. The gene calls are TRBV19 and TRBJ1-5; D ambiguous. This CDR3 has 18 residues. Germline V gene lookup returns CDR1 LNHDA and CDR2 SQIVND (reference sequence). The germline V and J ends were trimmed by 5 bases and 2 bases, with 22 bases remaining between them. This CDR3 reads CASSPRGVEASGNQPQHF. Written as DNA, the CDR3 is TGTGCCAGTAGTCCCCGCGGAGTAGAAGCCAGCGGCAATCAGCCCCAGCATTTT.

In its sample, this clonotype was seen a few times. This chain connects TRBV20-1 to TRBJ2-7, with TRBD1 as a possible D gene (6 bases). This CDR3 is built from 13 residues. The V gene's germline CDR1 is DFQATT and CDR2 SNEGSKA (reference sequence). Trimming took off 2 bases at V and 7 bases at J, with 15 bases between the two ends. The DNA for the CDR3 is TGCAGTGCTAGAATCCAGGGGTTGGGGGAGCAGTACTTC. It yields the protein CSARIQGLGEQYF.

Ten or more counts support this clonotype. This rearrangement joins TRBV10-3 to TRBJ1-2; D possibly corresponds to TRBD1 (6 bases). V lost 3 bases to trimming and J lost 10 bases, with 18 bases between them. The CDR3 runs 14 residues. The germline V gene has CDR1 ENHRY and CDR2 SYGVKD. The CDR3 nucleotides read TGTGCCATCAGTGAAAGGGGGGACACCGGTGTCTACACCTTC. Translating gives CAISERGDTGVYTF.

This clonotype was detected a few times. The genes are TRBV18 and TRBJ1-2; 7 bases fit TRBD1. The V gene's germline CDR1 is KGHSH and CDR2 LQKENI. The junction had 6 bases not matched to a gene; V was cut back by 2 bases and J by 3 bases. The CDR3 loop spans 15 amino acids. The CDR3 is CASSPGDRADYGYTF. The CDR3 coding sequence is TGTGCCAGCTCACCAGGAGACAGGGCGGACTATGGCTACACCTTC.